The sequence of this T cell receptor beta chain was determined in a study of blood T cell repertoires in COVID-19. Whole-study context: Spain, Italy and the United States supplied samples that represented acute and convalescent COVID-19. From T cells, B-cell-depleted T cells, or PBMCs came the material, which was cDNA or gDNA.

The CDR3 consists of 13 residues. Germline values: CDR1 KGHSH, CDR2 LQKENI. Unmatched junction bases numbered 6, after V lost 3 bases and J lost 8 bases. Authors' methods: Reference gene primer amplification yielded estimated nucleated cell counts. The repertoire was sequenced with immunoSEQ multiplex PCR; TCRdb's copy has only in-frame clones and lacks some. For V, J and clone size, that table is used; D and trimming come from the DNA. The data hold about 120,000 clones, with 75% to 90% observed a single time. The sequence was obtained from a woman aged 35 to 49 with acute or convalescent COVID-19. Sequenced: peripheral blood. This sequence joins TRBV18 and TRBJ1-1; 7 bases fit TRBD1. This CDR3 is CASSPILDREAFF. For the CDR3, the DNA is TGTGCCAGCTCACCGATACTGGACAGGGAAGCTTTCTTT.